These 17 T cell receptor beta chains share one sample of origin, sequenced in a study of blood T cells in healthy people across ages. Next came a second PCR, run for about 6 to 11 cycles, which used a sample-barcoded 5' primer along with a J-beta primer mix. TCRdb independently ran MiXCR on the 5' RACE reads; one entry per CDR3 protein. The sample lists 790,000 or so distinct CDR3 sequences, about half occurring once. The specimen sequenced was blood. The receptor source for this set is an elderly man in good health.

With respect to this clonotype: Being one base from a much bigger clone, this may be a read error. This chain connects TRBV20-1 to TRBJ2-1; 10 bases map to TRBD2. The end of the DNA aligns better with TRBJ2-7, so the J call may be wrong. The CDR3 is 12 amino acids. Germline CDR1 and CDR2: DFQATT and SNEGSKA (reference sequence). CDR3 region: CSATSGYNEQYF. The CDR3 region has the DNA TGCAGTGCGACTAGCGGGTACAATGAGCAGTACTTC.

As for this clonotype: A much larger clone differs from this one at a single base, so this may be a read error. Written as DNA, the CDR3 is TGTGCCAGCAGACCTACAACCGGGACTAGAGGTTTCAGTGAGCAGTACTTC. It is translated as CASRPTTGTRGFSEQYF. V is TRBV6-2 or TRBV6-3 and J is TRBJ2-5, with TRBD2 matching 8 bases. This CDR3 is 17 amino acids long. V lost 6 bases, J lost 11 bases, and 23 bases stayed unmatched. Germline V gene lookup returns CDR1 MNHEY and CDR2 SVGEGT.

This clonotype was seen a handful of times. V is TRBV2 and J is TRBJ2-3; D ambiguous. The CDR3 is 11 amino acids. In germline, CDR1 is SNHLY, CDR2 FYNNEI. The ends were cut back, 7 bases at V and 4 bases at J, with 6 bases in the middle. The CDR3 sequence is CASIRSDTQYF. CDR3 sequence (DNA): TGTGCCAGCATAAGGTCAGATACGCAGTATTTT.

The chain uses TRBV20-1 and TRBJ2-7; D gene unclear. Per the germline V gene, CDR1 is DFQATT and CDR2 is SNEGSKA (reference sequence). Between the trimmed V and J ends, which lost 5 bases and 2 bases, there was a span of 7 bases. The CDR3 spans 11 residues. The DNA of the CDR3 is TGCAGTGCTTTCGACACCTACGAGCAGTACTTC. Translation gives CSAFDTYEQYF.

Note on this clonotype: Germline is not matched at one junction end, which may reflect a read error. The chain carries TRBV20-1 and TRBJ2-7; 8 nucleotides line up with TRBD1. Germline assignment: CDR1 DFQATT and CDR2 SNEGSKA (reference sequence). The CDR3 spans 11 residues. The CDR3 sequence: CSAGTGYERYF. As DNA, the CDR3 is TGCAGTGCTGGGACAGGCTACGAGCGGTACTTC.

The chain carries TRBV7-3 and TRBJ2-7; D possibly corresponds to TRBD1 (5 bases). The V and J ends lost 2 bases and 7 bases respectively, with 9 bases between them. Per the germline V gene, CDR1 is SGHTA and CDR2 is FQGTGA. The CDR3 loop spans 12 amino acids. CDR3: CASSLDSDEQYF. CDR3 coding DNA: TGTGCCAGCAGCTTAGACAGCGATGAGCAGTACTTC.

This rearrangement joins TRBV12-3 or TRBV12-4 to TRBJ2-5; weak D call: TRBD2 (6 bases). The DNA end is a closer match to TRBJ2-7, so the J assignment may be wrong. This CDR3 is 13 amino acids long. CDR3 region: CASSRESPYEQYF. The CDR3 DNA reads TGTGCCAGCAGCCGGGAGAGCCCCTACGAGCAGTACTTC.

The J gene is TRBJ2-1, the V gene TRBV20-1; no definite D call. CDR1 is DFQATT, CDR2 SNEGSKA, per germline (reference sequence). There are 15 residues in the CDR3. V lost 1 base and J lost 0, with 10 bases in between. Here the CDR3 DNA reads TGCAGTGCTAGAGTTTTCGGCCACTCCTACAATGAGCAGTTCTTC. Its translation: CSARVFGHSYNEQFF.

The rearrangement joins TRBV11-3 to TRBJ2-1, with D possibly matching TRBD1 (6 bases). The CDR3 consists of 14 residues. Germline V gives CDR1 SGHNT, CDR2 YENEEA. The V and J ends lost 5 bases and 9 bases respectively, with 17 bases between them. The CDR3 here is CASSRRQANTEQFF. CDR3 DNA: TGTGCCAGCAGCCGGAGACAGGCGAACACTGAGCAGTTCTTC.

The chain couples TRBV18 to TRBJ2-5, with D tentatively TRBD1 (5 bases). Trimming cost V 4 bases and J 1 base, with 10 bases left between them. Germline V gives CDR1 KGHSH, CDR2 LQKENI. This CDR3 is 14 amino acids long. CDR3 sequence: CASSRTGSQETQYF. The DNA for the CDR3 is TGTGCCAGCTCACGTACAGGCAGCCAAGAGACCCAGTACTTC.

V gene TRBV6-1 combines with J gene TRBJ2-1, with 7 bases aligning to TRBD1. The V gene end was trimmed by 0 bases and the J gene end by 6 bases; junction bases not matched to a gene: 2. The CDR3 covers 14 residues. In germline, CDR1 is MNHNS, CDR2 SASEGT. The CDR3 DNA follows: TGTGCCAGCAGTGAAGCGGACAGGTTCAATGAGCAGTTCTTC. Translating gives CASSEADRFNEQFF.

Concerning this clonotype: A junction boundary mismatches the germline segment, possibly from a read error. The rearrangement links TRBV9 to TRBJ2-3; 9 bases fit TRBD2. Per germline, CDR1 SGDLS and CDR2 YYNGEE. The CDR3 length is 16 residues. This chain's CDR3 is CASNVEWTSGTDTQYF. As DNA, the CDR3 is TGTGCCAGCAACGTAGAATGGACTAGCGGCACAGATACGCAGTATTTT.

The chain employs TRBV27 and TRBJ2-2, with 8 bases aligning to TRBD1. Trimming cost V 2 bases and J 2 bases; bases outside gene matches: 7. CDR3 length equals 17 residues. CDR1 is MNHEY and CDR2 is SMNVEV in the germline V gene (reference sequence). The CDR3 sequence is CASSLETGVPNTGELFF. CDR3 in DNA: TGTGCCAGCAGTTTAGAGACAGGGGTCCCTAACACCGGGGAGCTGTTTTTT.

The chain carries TRBV11-2 and TRBJ2-1; no clear D. Germline V CDR1 and CDR2: SGHAT, FQNNGV. Trimming shortened V by 4 bases and J by 6 bases, and 13 bases separated the two germline ends. The CDR3 length is 14 residues. The CDR3 DNA reads TGTGCCAGCAGCTCTCCCGGGCCCGGCAATGAGCAGTTCTTC. It encodes CASSSPGPGNEQFF.

Details on this clonotype: A much larger clone sits a single nucleotide away, making a read error possible. The rearrangement joins TRBV5-1 to TRBJ2-1, with no clear D. CDR1 is SGHRS, CDR2 YFSETQ, per germline. CDR3 length equals 15 residues. The CDR3 nucleotides are TGCGCCAGCAGACCCAGCCCGAGCTCCTACAATAAGCAGTTCTTC. As protein: CASRPSPSSYNKQFF.

This chain joins TRBV29-1 and TRBJ2-6, with a weak D call TRBD2 (7 bases). CDR3 length: 19 amino acids. Trimming left V 7 bases short and J 0 bases short, with 25 bases between. Germline V CDR1 and CDR2: SQVTM, ANQGSEA. The CDR3 sequence is CSDPSRGARVNSGANVLTF. DNA of the CDR3: TGCAGCGACCCTTCCCGGGGGGCCAGGGTAAACTCTGGGGCCAACGTCCTGACTTTC.

V gene TRBV12-3 or TRBV12-4 combines with J gene TRBJ1-6; no reliable D call. The CDR3 sequence is 14 residues long. V was trimmed by 6 bases and J by 6 bases, leaving 12 bases between them. The CDR3 loop reads CASSQRAFNSPLHF. The CDR3 bases are TGTGCCAGCAGCCAAAGGGCCTTTAATTCACCCCTCCACTTT.